The text below deals with one T cell receptor beta chain. Its target is not known. This entry comes from a study of siplizumab effects on memory and regulatory T cells. Study results and limitations: The study found naive T cells seemingly more diverse than memory cells and seemingly major alloresponse contributors. A small minority of alloreactive clones were mapped to unstimulated subsets.

Clones were sequenced by immunoSEQ multiplex PCR, and TCRdb holds only the in-frame ones, with some missing. Seen here are 90,000 to 150,000 clones, around 93% observed once, and the top ten hold over 0.15%. The CDR3 contains 16 residues. V shed 3 bases, J shed 1 base, and the junction held 5 bases outside the gene matches. CDR1 is LGHNA, CDR2 YSLEER, per germline. V usage is TRBV4-3 and J usage is TRBJ2-3, with TRBD2 identical over 9 bases. The TCR sequence derives from a human donor in good health. The sample comprised non-Treg CD4+ T cells sorted from blood. CDR3 sequence (DNA): TGCGCCAGCAGCCAGGAGTTAGCGGGGGGCACAGATACGCAGTATTTT. This sequence encodes CASSQELAGGTDTQYF.